Following are 4 T cell receptor beta chains from one sample sequenced in a study of blood T cells in healthy people across ages. The authors ran a second PCR of roughly 6 to 11 cycles using a sample-barcoded 5' primer and a J-beta primer mix. TCRdb called the 5' RACE reads again in MiXCR, with one record for every CDR3 protein. The sample lists about 780,000 distinct CDR3 sequences, about half seen once, with 15% to 20% in the top ten. Material for sequencing was blood. These receptors originate from a man older than 75 in good health.

V gene TRBV21-1 combines with J gene TRBJ2-5; the D call of TRBD1 is as the table states it, not checked on the DNA. The J call may be incorrect, as the DNA end agrees better with TRBJ2-7. TRBV21-1 is flagged as a pseudogene. The CDR3 sequence is 15 residues long. CDR3 region: CASSNDRTTPYEQYF. In nucleotides, the CDR3 is TGTGCCAGCAGCAACGACAGGACGACCCCCTACGAGCAGTACTTC.

This clonotype was counted only a few times. The chain couples TRBV27 to TRBJ2-5, with 7 bases identical to TRBD2. The germline CDR1 and CDR2 sequences are MNHEY and SMNVEV (reference sequence). The trim removed 8 bases at V and 4 bases at J, leaving 7 bases unmatched. The CDR3 spans 13 residues. CDR3 amino acids: CASSFREGETQYF. The DNA for the CDR3 is TGTGCCAGCTCGTTCAGGGAGGGAGAGACCCAGTACTTC.

The chain links TRBV7-2 to TRBJ2-1; D uncertain. V was shortened by 5 bases and J by 9 bases, with 17 bases between the two germline ends. Germline CDR1 and CDR2: SGHTA and FQGNSA. The CDR3 spans 14 residues. CDR3: CASSPRTNRAEQFF. The CDR3 DNA reads as TGTGCCAGCAGCCCACGGACGAATCGCGCTGAGCAGTTCTTC. The variable domain in full, with the rest retrieved from reference TRBV7-2 and TRBJ2-1, is GAGVSQSPSNKVTEKGKDVELRCDPISGHTALYWYRQSLGQGLEFLIYFQGNSAPDKSGLPSDRFSAERTGGSVSTLTIQRTQQEDSAVYLCASSPRTNRAEQFFGPGTRLTVL.

This clonotype was seen many times. The J gene is TRBJ2-1, the V gene TRBV29-1; D not certain. The germline gives CDR1 SQVTM, CDR2 ANQGSEA. Deletions cut 6 bases from V and 7 bases from J, with 13 bases between. The CDR3 length is 12 residues. Here the CDR3 DNA reads TGCAGCGTGCAACCCGCAGAAAATGAGCAGTTCTTC. Amino acid sequence: CSVQPAENEQFF.